Listed here are 25 T cell receptor beta chains from one sample, sequenced in a study of shared clonotypes between healthy human individuals. Profiling relied on immunoSEQ multiplex PCR, and the TCRdb table lists in-frame clones only, not all of them. Found here are about 1.1 million clones, around 78% of them singletons; the top ten hold roughly 0.61%. The material sequenced was memory CD4+ T cells from PBMCs. Subset indicated: CD45RA-negative fraction. Receptors originate from a man between 18 and 35 years old in good health. Some clones in this sample may be carry-over from other donors' samples.

Note on this clone: This likely comes from a read error, as the CDR3 has no conserved phenylalanine or tryptophan at its end. This chain links TRBV4-2 with TRBJ2-7, with 7 bases aligning to TRBD1. CDR1 LGHNA and CDR2 YNFKEQ come from the germline V gene. The CDR3 totals 16 residues. Germline trimming cut 0 bases from V and 3 bases from J; bases unmatched to any gene: 8. The CDR3 DNA sequence: TGTGCCAGCAGCCAAGATTGGGCAGGGGGAATCTACGAGCAGTACTCC. It specifies CASSQDWAGGIYEQYS.

The rearrangement uses TRBV10-1 and TRBJ1-5; no clear D. Looked up from germline, CDR1 is WNHNN and CDR2 is SYGVQD (reference sequence). The CDR3 consists of 13 residues. V was cut by 4 bases and J by 5 bases, with 9 bases left in between. The CDR3 bases are TGCGCCAGCAGTGGCGCTCCGGATCAGCCCCAGCATTTT. It yields the protein CASSGAPDQPQHF.

This clone was counted a single time. This chain joins TRBV11-2 and TRBJ1-1; D gene uncertain. Germline-derived CDR1 and CDR2 are SGHAT and FQNNGV. V was clipped by 4 bases and J by 0 bases, with 9 bases between them. CDR3 length equals 14 residues. The CDR3 reads CASSSSGLNTEAFF. Written as DNA, the CDR3 is TGTGCCAGCAGCTCCAGCGGGTTGAACACTGAAGCTTTCTTT.

The genes are TRBV9 and TRBJ2-1, with D maybe TRBD1 (6 bases). The CDR3 has 13 residues. V gave up 2 bases and J gave up 5 bases, with 8 bases separating them. In germline, CDR1 is SGDLS, CDR2 YYNGEE. The CDR3 DNA follows: TGTGCCAGCAGCGTTCGACAGGACAATGAGCAGTTCTTC. It yields the protein CASSVRQDNEQFF.

The gene calls are TRBV5-4 and TRBJ2-4, with a tentative D call TRBD2 (6 bases). CDR1 and CDR2 from the germline V gene are SGHNT and YYREEE (reference sequence). The CDR3 extends over 15 amino acids. V was pared by 4 bases and J by 7 bases, with 18 bases between. CDR3: CASSLFGSRGNIQYF. For the CDR3, the DNA is TGTGCCAGCAGCCTCTTCGGCTCCCGGGGGAACATTCAGTACTTC. Looking up the rest from reference TRBV5-4 and TRBJ2-4 gives the full variable domain: ETGVTQSPTHLIKTRGQQVTLRCSSQSGHNTVSWYQQALGQGPQFIFQYYREEENGRGNFPPRFSGLQFPNYSSELNVNALELDDSALYLCASSLFGSRGNIQYFGAGTRLSVL.

V is TRBV5-8 and J is TRBJ1-4; weak D call: TRBD1 (5 bases). This CDR3 region has 15 residues. Germline V gene lookup returns CDR1 SGHTS and CDR2 YDEGEE. V shed 1 base and J shed 4 bases, with 11 bases lying between them. CDR3 nucleotides: TGTGCCAGCAGCTTGAAAACAGGAGTTAATGAAAAACTGTTTTTT. Translation: CASSLKTGVNEKLFF.

The chain employs TRBV5-1 and TRBJ2-3; D possibly uses TRBD1 or TRBD2 (5 bases each). Per germline, CDR1 SGHRS and CDR2 YFSETQ. The CDR3 has 13 residues. Trimming shortened V by 7 bases and J by 1 base, and 10 bases separated the two germline ends. The CDR3 loop reads CASRGRGTDTQYF. DNA of the CDR3: TGCGCCAGCCGGGGCAGGGGCACAGATACGCAGTATTTT.

The chain employs TRBV5-8 and TRBJ2-3, with 8 bases identical to TRBD1. Germline V gives CDR1 SGHTS, CDR2 YDEGEE. The CDR3 loop spans 15 amino acids. V shed 4 bases and J 5 bases; nucleotides not matched to a gene: 9. CDR3 in amino acids: CASSLGQGEEDTQYF. CDR3 DNA: TGTGCCAGCAGCCTAGGACAGGGAGAGGAAGATACGCAGTATTTT.

This chain joins TRBV7-3 and TRBJ2-3; 9 bases map to TRBD2. J gave up 0 bases and V 1 base, and 8 bases lay outside the gene matches. The CDR3 loop spans 18 amino acids. Germline V gene lookup returns CDR1 SGHTA and CDR2 FQGTGA. The CDR3, as DNA: TGTGCCAGCAGCTTAAACGCGGGAGGGCCAATTAGCACAGATACGCAGTATTTT. Its translation is CASSLNAGGPISTDTQYF.

The rearrangement joins TRBV21-1 to TRBJ1-4. TRBV21-1 is a documented pseudogene. There are 19 residues in the CDR3. The CDR3 is CASSMAGTALEATNEKLFF. CDR3 DNA: TGTGCCAGCAGCATGGCCGGGACCGCCCTTGAGGCAACTAATGAAAAACTGTTTTTT.

This clone has more than one count but fewer than ten. This rearrangement joins TRBV28 to TRBJ1-5; D is possibly TRBD1 (6 bases). The length of the CDR3 is 13 residues. V lost 6 bases, J lost 4 bases, and 10 bases lay in between. In germline, CDR1 is MDHEN, CDR2 SYDVKM. CDR3 sequence (DNA): TGTGCCAGCAGGCGACAGGTAAATCAGCCCCAGCATTTT. As protein: CASRRQVNQPQHF.

This rearrangement joins TRBV30 to TRBJ2-7; D remains unclear. The CDR3 runs to 12 residues. V dropped 1 base and J dropped 6 bases, with 10 bases sitting between them. In germline, CDR1 is GTSNPN, CDR2 SVGIG (reference sequence). In DNA, the CDR3 is TGTGCCTGGAGTGACACTTCTTCCGAGCAGTACTTC. Amino acids: CAWSDTSSEQYF.

Note on this clone: Only one base separates this from a far larger clonotype, so it likely reflects a read error. Other nucleotide sequences in the sample specify the same CDR3. The V and J genes are TRBV27 and TRBJ2-7; D uncertain. The CDR3 is made up of 12 amino acids. CDR1 is MNHEY, CDR2 SMNVEV, per germline (reference sequence). Trimming shortened V by 4 bases and J by 0 bases, and 4 bases separated the two germline ends. Here the CDR3 reads CASSSSSYEQYF. The CDR3, as DNA: TGTGCCAGCAGTTCTAGCTCCTACGAGCAGTACTTC.

The V gene is TRBV5-1, the J gene TRBJ2-7; the D gene is possibly TRBD2 (6 bases). Between the trimmed V and J ends, which lost 2 bases and 0 bases, there was a span of 12 bases. CDR1 is SGHRS, CDR2 YFSETQ, per germline. The CDR3 length is 15 residues. The CDR3 is CASSFLRGSSYEQYF. CDR3 in DNA: TGCGCCAGCAGCTTCCTCCGGGGGAGCTCCTACGAGCAGTACTTC.

The chain links TRBV18 to TRBJ1-4; D unresolved. With 3 bases removed from V and 2 bases from J, the gap between germline ends came to 7 bases. The CDR3 length is 14 residues. CDR1 KGHSH and CDR2 LQKENI come from the germline V gene. This chain's CDR3 is CASSPQVTNEKLFF. The DNA for the CDR3 is TGTGCCAGCTCACCGCAGGTGACTAATGAAAAACTGTTTTTT.

This chain uses TRBV5-1 with TRBJ2-5; 10 positions match TRBD2. The CDR3 totals 16 residues. From germline, CDR1 is SGHRS and CDR2 YFSETQ. The V and J ends lost 0 bases and 2 bases, in that order; junction bases with no gene match: 4. Written as DNA, the CDR3 is TGCGCCAGCAGCTTGGGACTAGCGGGCAAACAAGAGACCCAGTACTTC. Its protein is CASSLGLAGKQETQYF.

The genes are TRBV4-1 and TRBJ2-1; D unresolved. V was trimmed by 0 bases and J by 2 bases, leaving 11 bases between them. There are 16 residues in the CDR3. Germline V gene lookup returns CDR1 MGHRA and CDR2 YSYEKL. CDR3 nucleotide sequence: TGCGCCAGCAGCCAAGAAGGTCTAATCCCCTACAATGAGCAGTTCTTC. Amino acid sequence: CASSQEGLIPYNEQFF.

For this clone: A far larger clone is only one base removed, so a read error is likely. Other DNA sequences of this sample code for an identical CDR3. The V gene is TRBV28, the J gene TRBJ2-6, with 8 nucleotides matching TRBD1. The junction had 1 base not matched to a gene; V was cut back by 6 bases and J by 0 bases. This CDR3 region has 15 residues. Germline V gene lookup returns CDR1 MDHEN and CDR2 SYDVKM. CDR3 amino acids: CASSTGGSGANVLTF. CDR3 DNA sequence: TGTGCCAGCAGCACAGGGGGCTCTGGGGCCAACGTCCTGACTTTC.

This clone was observed a single time. CDR3 protein: CASSYTGLAGEEQFF. As DNA, the CDR3 is TGTGCCAGCAGTTACACCGGACTAGCGGGAGAAGAGCAGTTCTTC. The genes are TRBV6-5 and TRBJ2-1; 13 nucleotides line up with TRBD2. From germline, CDR1 is MNHEY and CDR2 SVGAGI. The CDR3 runs to 15 residues. The junction had 5 bases not matched to a gene; V was cut back by 2 bases and J by 10 bases.

This clone was counted only a few times. The chain is built from TRBV5-4 and TRBJ2-7, with a tentative D call TRBD2 (6 bases). Trimming took off 0 bases at V and 1 base at J, with 11 bases between the two ends. This CDR3 contains 15 residues. Germline values: CDR1 SGHNT, CDR2 YYREEE (reference sequence). The CDR3 loop is CASSLAGTPSYEQYF. As DNA, the CDR3 is TGTGCCAGCAGCTTGGCCGGGACTCCATCCTACGAGCAGTACTTC. The whole variable domain, filled in from reference TRBV5-4 and TRBJ2-7, reads ETGVTQSPTHLIKTRGQQVTLRCSSQSGHNTVSWYQQALGQGPQFIFQYYREEENGRGNFPPRFSGLQFPNYSSELNVNALELDDSALYLCASSLAGTPSYEQYFGPGTRLTVT.

With respect to this clone: This sample includes further DNA sequences coding for the same CDR3. CDR3 protein: CSARGGTEAFF. CDR3 coding DNA: TGCAGTGCTAGGGGGGGTACTGAAGCTTTCTTT. The chain links TRBV20-1 to TRBJ1-1; D possibly corresponds to TRBD1 (5 bases). V lost 3 bases to trimming and J lost 5 bases, with 7 bases between them. CDR3 length equals 11 residues. CDR1 is DFQATT, CDR2 SNEGSKA, per germline (reference sequence).

This clone occurred once. The chain has TRBV4-3 and TRBJ2-7; no reliable D call. The ends were cut back, 1 base at V and 3 bases at J, with 13 bases in the middle. The CDR3 loop spans 15 amino acids. Germline V CDR1 and CDR2: LGHNA, YSLEER. CDR3 residues: CASSQGSQGGYEQYF. The CDR3 DNA reads as TGCGCCAGCAGCCAAGGGTCCCAAGGCGGCTACGAGCAGTACTTC.

The chain joins TRBV11-1 to TRBJ2-7, with 14 nucleotides matching TRBD2. Germline trimming cut 4 bases from V and 4 bases from J; bases unmatched to any gene: 12. CDR1 and CDR2 from the germline V gene are SGHAT and FQDESV (reference sequence). This CDR3 comprises 18 residues. In DNA, the CDR3 is TGTGCCAGCAGCTATCTCGGGACTAGCGGGAGCGGTGGGTACGAGCAGTACTTC. It is translated as CASSYLGTSGSGGYEQYF.

The rearrangement uses TRBV7-9 and TRBJ2-2; D may correspond to TRBD1 or TRBD2 (6 bases each). Trimming removed 3 bases at V and 1 base at J, with 15 bases between. Germline loops: CDR1 SEHNR, CDR2 FQNEAQ (reference sequence). CDR3 length: 17 amino acids. CDR3 loop: CASSFPAGGGNTGELFF. DNA of the CDR3: TGTGCCAGCAGCTTCCCAGCCGGGGGCGGGAACACCGGGGAGCTGTTTTTT. The complete variable domain, with remaining parts taken from reference TRBV7-9 and TRBJ2-2, reads DTGVSQNPRHKITKRGQNVTFRCDPISEHNRLYWYRQTLGQGPEFLTYFQNEAQLEKSRLLSDRFSAERPKGSFSTLEIQRTEQGDSAMYLCASSFPAGGGNTGELFFGEGSRLTVL.

This clone was picked up many times. The rearrangement uses TRBV9 and TRBJ1-3; no clear D. Looked up from germline, CDR1 is SGDLS and CDR2 is YYNGEE. V shed 0 bases and J shed 0 bases, with 13 bases lying between them. This CDR3 is built from 17 residues. The CDR3: CASSVVPGGLSGNTIYF. For the CDR3, the DNA is TGTGCCAGCAGCGTAGTCCCGGGCGGGCTCTCTGGAAACACCATATATTTT.